This T cell receptor beta chain is drawn from a study of blood T cell repertoires in COVID-19. Produced via immunoSEQ multiplex PCR; TCRdb's table is partial and in-frame only. The table lists some 390,000 clones, 80% to 90% of them singletons. Trimming at V came to 4 bases and at J to 5 bases, leaving 11 bases not matched to a gene. Germline lookup yields CDR1 SGHNT and CDR2 YYREEE (reference sequence). The CDR3 spans 15 residues. The receptor was derived from a young man who had recovered from COVID-19. Material for sequencing was PBMCs or T cells enriched from blood (not recorded which). The chain couples TRBV5-4 to TRBJ2-5; 7 nucleotides agree with TRBD2. The CDR3 nucleotides are TGTGCCAGCAGCCCAAAGGTGGGGGGGTACGAGACCCAGTACTTC. Encoded protein: CASSPKVGGYETQYF.